The 26 T cell receptor beta chains below all came from one sample that was sequenced in a study of T cell responses to AZD1222 COVID-19 vaccine. This table comes from immunoSEQ multiplex PCR, and its TCRdb copy is limited to in-frame clones, with some not included. The data contain around 80,000 clones, over 75% of them singletons. This sample comprised peripheral blood, obtained on day 0 of AZD1222 vaccination. All receptors come from an adult in good health.

This clone came up a few times. The rearrangement joins TRBV15 to TRBJ2-2; D is uncertain. This CDR3 region has 13 residues. In germline, CDR1 is LNHNV, CDR2 YYDKDF (reference sequence). Trimming shortened V by 0 bases and J by 4 bases, and 3 bases separated the two germline ends. CDR3 DNA sequence: TGTGCCACCAGCAGAGAGGTCACCGGGGAGCTGTTTTTT. Translated: CATSREVTGELFF.

The chain combines TRBV7-9 with TRBJ1-6, with TRBD1 matching 7 bases. With V trimmed by 11 bases and J by 8 bases, 15 bases remained unmatched. This CDR3 is built from 15 residues. The V gene's germline CDR1 is SEHNR and CDR2 FQNEAQ (reference sequence). CDR3 sequence: CALGEGAVAYSPLHF. CDR3 DNA sequence: TGTGCCCTCGGGGAGGGGGCAGTAGCTTATTCACCCCTCCACTTT.

The chain has TRBV7-9 and TRBJ2-7; no firm D call. The CDR3 totals 12 residues. The germline V and J ends were trimmed by 1 base and 12 bases, with 13 bases remaining between them. Germline CDR1 is SEHNR and CDR2 is FQNEAQ (reference sequence). CDR3: CASSLVSTRWYV. CDR3 nucleotide sequence: TGTGCCAGCAGCTTAGTGTCTACCAGATGGTACGTC.

The gene calls are TRBV18 and TRBJ1-3, with TRBD1 matching over 8 bases. The junction had 3 bases not matched to a gene; V was cut back by 8 bases and J by 0 bases. The CDR3 consists of 14 residues. Germline values: CDR1 KGHSH, CDR2 LQKENI. This chain's CDR3 is CASQTGASGNTIYF. CDR3 sequence (DNA): TGTGCCAGCCAGACAGGGGCCTCTGGAAACACCATATATTTT.

This chain connects TRBV18 to TRBJ1-2, with a tentative D call TRBD1 (5 bases). CDR1 and CDR2 (germline): KGHSH, LQKENI. The CDR3 runs 15 residues. Trimming removed 4 bases at V and 6 bases at J, with 18 bases between. The CDR3 loop reads CASSQEGTGENGYTF. The CDR3, as DNA: TGTGCCAGCTCACAGGAAGGGACCGGAGAGAATGGCTACACCTTC.

The gene calls are TRBV6-4 and TRBJ2-5; 8 bases are a match to TRBD2. Germline loops: CDR1 MRHNA, CDR2 SNTAGT. J was trimmed by 9 bases and V by 3 bases; bases with no gene match: 6. The CDR3 sequence is 13 residues long. This CDR3 reads CASSEVSGMPQYF. CDR3 in DNA: TGTGCCAGCAGTGAGGTTAGCGGGATGCCCCAGTACTTC.

This clone was seen more than once but under ten times. This rearrangement joins TRBV6-5 to TRBJ1-3, with no clear D. The CDR3 covers 11 residues. Looked up from germline, CDR1 is MNHEY and CDR2 is SVGAGI. The V and J ends lost 7 bases and 6 bases respectively, with 7 bases between them. CDR3 region: CASIYQNTIYF. The CDR3 nucleotides are TGTGCCAGCATTTATCAAAACACCATATATTTT.

The chain carries TRBV4-1 and TRBJ2-6, with a tentative D call TRBD1 (5 bases). Trimming stripped 4 bases from V and 2 bases from J, with 15 bases between. Germline V gives CDR1 MGHRA, CDR2 YSYEKL. The CDR3 runs to 17 residues. CDR3 coding DNA: TGCGCCAGCAGCCCCGAGCAGGGAATGGCTGGGGCCAACGTCCTGACTTTC. It is translated as CASSPEQGMAGANVLTF.

The chain links TRBV10-3 to TRBJ2-3; D perhaps matches TRBD1 (6 bases). V was pared by 8 bases and J by 0 bases, with 12 bases between. Germline CDR1 and CDR2: ENHRY and SYGVKD. This CDR3 has 14 amino acids. In DNA, the CDR3 is TGTGCCATCGCCGTAGACAGGAGCACAGATACGCAGTATTTT. It codes for CAIAVDRSTDTQYF.

The V gene is TRBV9, the J gene TRBJ2-1; D gene ambiguous. Germline V gene lookup returns CDR1 SGDLS and CDR2 YYNGEE. V lost 3 bases and J 7 bases, leaving 8 bases between the germline ends. The CDR3 spans 12 residues. CDR3 sequence (DNA): TGTGCCAGCAGCGGATTAAAGAATGAGCAGTTCTTC. This gives the protein CASSGLKNEQFF.

In DNA form, the CDR3 reads TGCGCCAGCAGCTCGGGACGGGACCAAGAGACCCAGTACTTC. Translated, it gives CASSSGRDQETQYF. J is TRBJ2-5 and V is TRBV5-1; D is perhaps TRBD1 or TRBD2 (5 bases each). The length of the CDR3 is 14 residues. V was cut by 3 bases and J by 0 bases, with 9 bases left in between. CDR1 is SGHRS, CDR2 YFSETQ, per germline.

This chain connects TRBV5-1 to TRBJ2-2; possible D gene TRBD2, 7 bases. Trimming removed 4 bases at V and 3 bases at J, with 22 bases between. This CDR3 spans 18 amino acids. CDR1 and CDR2 (germline): SGHRS, YFSETQ. The DNA for the CDR3 is TGCGCCAGCAGCCATGCGCGGGGGCGAAGGGTAGACACCGGGGAGCTGTTTTTT. This gives the protein CASSHARGRRVDTGELFF.

This clone was observed once. The genes are TRBV5-1 and TRBJ2-7; D not certain. This CDR3 is 11 amino acids long. Germline V gene lookup returns CDR1 SGHRS and CDR2 YFSETQ. CDR3 sequence (DNA): TGCCCCTGGCAGTCCTCCTACGAGCAGTACTTC. This translates into CPWQSSYEQYF.

The chain is built from TRBV5-1 and TRBJ2-2, with D tentatively TRBD1 (5 bases). The CDR3 totals 15 residues. From germline, CDR1 is SGHRS and CDR2 YFSETQ. The V gene lost 7 bases and the J gene lost 6 bases, with 19 bases spanning the gap. The DNA of the CDR3 is TGCGCCAGCTCCTCCCGCCAGGGCCGGTCCGGGGAGCTGTTTTTT. This translates into CASSSRQGRSGELFF.

V usage is TRBV11-2 and J usage is TRBJ1-1; 9 bases match TRBD1. This CDR3 spans 17 amino acids. The germline V gene has CDR1 SGHAT and CDR2 FQNNGV. The J segment lost 0 bases and the V segment lost 2 bases, leaving 7 bases of the junction unmatched. The CDR3 bases are TGTGCCAGCAGCTTATGGTTGGGACAGGGTCTGAACACTGAAGCTTTCTTT. Translating gives CASSLWLGQGLNTEAFF.

The chain uses TRBV11-2 and TRBJ1-3; D unresolved. Germline assignment: CDR1 SGHAT and CDR2 FQNNGV. V lost 5 bases, J lost 7 bases, and 6 bases lay in between. CDR3 length: 11 residues. CDR3 DNA: TGTGCCAGCAGCCGGGAGAACACCATATATTTT. Translating gives CASSRENTIYF.

J is TRBJ2-5 and V is TRBV4-1, with no clear D. Germline V CDR1 and CDR2: MGHRA, YSYEKL. The CDR3 has 13 residues. V gave up 1 base and J gave up 4 bases, with 7 bases separating them. This CDR3 reads CASSQAATETQYF. The CDR3 DNA follows: TGCGCCAGCAGCCAAGCGGCTACAGAGACCCAGTACTTC.

The rearrangement joins TRBV27 to TRBJ1-2, with a weak D call TRBD1 (5 bases). This CDR3 contains 17 residues. The germline V gene encodes CDR1 MNHEY and CDR2 SMNVEV (reference sequence). With 7 bases removed from V and 2 bases from J, the gap between germline ends came to 23 bases. As DNA, the CDR3 is TGTGCCAGCACCCAATGGGGGGACCAAGTGTACAACTATGGCTACACCTTC. It translates to CASTQWGDQVYNYGYTF.

The rearrangement uses TRBV10-2 and TRBJ2-5; a possible D gene is TRBD2 (5 bases). V lost 5 bases and J lost 3, with 13 bases in between. The CDR3 sequence is 14 residues long. Germline CDR1 and CDR2: WSHSY and SAAADI. The CDR3 sequence: CASSTAPGEETQYF. CDR3 coding DNA: TGCGCCAGCAGTACGGCCCCCGGGGAAGAGACCCAGTACTTC.

This clone was detected only once. CDR3 amino acids: CASSLGWGSEKLFF. DNA of the CDR3: TGTGCCAGCAGCTTAGGTTGGGGGAGTGAAAAACTGTTTTTT. V gene TRBV11-2 combines with J gene TRBJ1-4; possibly TRBD1 for D (5 bases). V shed 1 base and J shed 7 bases, with 10 bases lying between them. This CDR3 has 14 amino acids. Germline lookup yields CDR1 SGHAT and CDR2 FQNNGV.

The rearrangement joins TRBV10-2 to TRBJ1-5; D perhaps matches TRBD1 (6 bases). CDR3 length: 15 amino acids. Trimming took 7 bases from V and 3 from J, leaving 16 bases between them. Germline V lookup: CDR1 WSHSY, CDR2 SAAADI. The CDR3 nucleotides read TGCGCCAGCACCAAAGGGACACCGAACAATCAGCCCCAGCATTTT. Its protein product is CASTKGTPNNQPQHF.

A word on this clone: The junction departs from the called germline gene at one end, perhaps through a read error. The gene calls are TRBV2 and TRBJ2-3, with D unresolved. Germline-derived CDR1 and CDR2 are SNHLY and FYNNEI. The CDR3 consists of 13 residues. For the CDR3, the DNA is TGTGCCAGCAGAGCGACGGCCGCAGAAACGCAGTATTTT. Encoded protein: CASRATAAETQYF. The full variable domain, with the rest looked up from reference TRBV2 and TRBJ2-3, is EPEVTQTPSHQVTQMGQEVILRCVPISNHLYFYWYRQILGQKVEFLVSFYNNEISEKSEIFDDQFSVERPDGSNFTLKIRSTKLEDSAMYFCASRATAAETQYFGPGTRLTVL.

The chain employs TRBV6-5 and TRBJ1-1; D call uncertain. The V end lost 5 bases, the J end lost 6 bases, and 13 bases lay between the germline ends. CDR1 is MNHEY and CDR2 is SVGAGI in the germline V gene. The CDR3 totals 13 residues. As DNA, the CDR3 is TGTGCCAGCAGTATAGACTTGGGCCCTGAAGCTTTCTTT. Protein sequence: CASSIDLGPEAFF.

V usage is TRBV6-5 and J usage is TRBJ1-1, with unresolved D. CDR1 MNHEY and CDR2 SVGAGI come from the germline V gene. Trimming stripped 6 bases from V and 9 bases from J, with 14 bases between. The CDR3 spans 12 residues. CDR3 sequence reads: CASRRQEFKAFF. The CDR3 DNA reads TGTGCCAGCAGACGCCAGGAGTTTAAAGCTTTCTTT.

The chain links TRBV5-1 to TRBJ2-3; 7 positions match TRBD2. J was trimmed by 0 bases and V by 5 bases; bases with no gene match: 12. This CDR3 comprises 17 residues. From germline, CDR1 is SGHRS and CDR2 YFSETQ. The CDR3 bases are TGCGCCAGCAGTTATCTTCGGGACTACCGTAGCACAGATACGCAGTATTTT. Amino acids: CASSYLRDYRSTDTQYF.

This clone has a single count. The rearrangement joins TRBV3-1 (or the pseudogene TRBV3-2) to TRBJ2-7; D is uncertain. From germline, CDR1 is LGHDT and CDR2 YNNKEL (reference sequence). The CDR3 spans 16 residues. Trimming took off 1 base at V and 1 base at J, with 14 bases between the two ends. CDR3: CASSQGYYRDSYEQYF. CDR3 bases: TGTGCCAGCAGCCAAGGGTACTACCGAGATTCCTACGAGCAGTACTTC.